This T cell receptor (beta chain) was captured in a study of vaccination and CD4 T cells after COVID-19. Regarding this clonotype: The target antigen is unknown.

CDR1 is MDHEN and CDR2 is SYDVKM in the germline V gene. CDR3 length: 15 amino acids. The V gene lost 6 bases and the J gene lost 3 bases, with 18 bases spanning the gap. Sample time point: late sampling 161 to 241 days after vaccination in three convalescent patients. The treatment: approximately nine-day PBMC culture with coronavirus spike peptide pools or control peptides (ViraFEST assay). The Oncomine TCR Beta short-read assay was what sequenced the DNA obtained from cultured CD4+ T cells. TCRdb re-derived calls from the PCR reads in MiXCR, one entry per CDR3 protein. Of roughly 23,000 distinct CDR3 sequences detected, roughly two fifths appear once; the ten largest clones hold 25% to 30%.

The specimen comprised CD4+ T cells from blood, cultured in vitro, sampled about 7 months after SARS-CoV-2 vaccination. The TCR originated in a human donor who had recovered from COVID-19. The chain joins TRBV28 to TRBJ2-7; D is perhaps TRBD2 (5 bases). The CDR3 DNA reads as TGTGCCAGCAGAACGCGGCCCGACCGGGGCTACGAGCAGTACTTC. It yields the protein CASRTRPDRGYEQYF. Looking up the rest from reference TRBV28 and TRBJ2-7 gives the full variable domain: DVKVTQSSRYLVKRTGEKVFLECVQDMDHENMFWYRQDPGLGLRLIYFSYDVKMKEKGDIPEGYSVSREKKERFSLILESASTNQTSMYLCASRTRPDRGYEQYFGPGTRLTVT.